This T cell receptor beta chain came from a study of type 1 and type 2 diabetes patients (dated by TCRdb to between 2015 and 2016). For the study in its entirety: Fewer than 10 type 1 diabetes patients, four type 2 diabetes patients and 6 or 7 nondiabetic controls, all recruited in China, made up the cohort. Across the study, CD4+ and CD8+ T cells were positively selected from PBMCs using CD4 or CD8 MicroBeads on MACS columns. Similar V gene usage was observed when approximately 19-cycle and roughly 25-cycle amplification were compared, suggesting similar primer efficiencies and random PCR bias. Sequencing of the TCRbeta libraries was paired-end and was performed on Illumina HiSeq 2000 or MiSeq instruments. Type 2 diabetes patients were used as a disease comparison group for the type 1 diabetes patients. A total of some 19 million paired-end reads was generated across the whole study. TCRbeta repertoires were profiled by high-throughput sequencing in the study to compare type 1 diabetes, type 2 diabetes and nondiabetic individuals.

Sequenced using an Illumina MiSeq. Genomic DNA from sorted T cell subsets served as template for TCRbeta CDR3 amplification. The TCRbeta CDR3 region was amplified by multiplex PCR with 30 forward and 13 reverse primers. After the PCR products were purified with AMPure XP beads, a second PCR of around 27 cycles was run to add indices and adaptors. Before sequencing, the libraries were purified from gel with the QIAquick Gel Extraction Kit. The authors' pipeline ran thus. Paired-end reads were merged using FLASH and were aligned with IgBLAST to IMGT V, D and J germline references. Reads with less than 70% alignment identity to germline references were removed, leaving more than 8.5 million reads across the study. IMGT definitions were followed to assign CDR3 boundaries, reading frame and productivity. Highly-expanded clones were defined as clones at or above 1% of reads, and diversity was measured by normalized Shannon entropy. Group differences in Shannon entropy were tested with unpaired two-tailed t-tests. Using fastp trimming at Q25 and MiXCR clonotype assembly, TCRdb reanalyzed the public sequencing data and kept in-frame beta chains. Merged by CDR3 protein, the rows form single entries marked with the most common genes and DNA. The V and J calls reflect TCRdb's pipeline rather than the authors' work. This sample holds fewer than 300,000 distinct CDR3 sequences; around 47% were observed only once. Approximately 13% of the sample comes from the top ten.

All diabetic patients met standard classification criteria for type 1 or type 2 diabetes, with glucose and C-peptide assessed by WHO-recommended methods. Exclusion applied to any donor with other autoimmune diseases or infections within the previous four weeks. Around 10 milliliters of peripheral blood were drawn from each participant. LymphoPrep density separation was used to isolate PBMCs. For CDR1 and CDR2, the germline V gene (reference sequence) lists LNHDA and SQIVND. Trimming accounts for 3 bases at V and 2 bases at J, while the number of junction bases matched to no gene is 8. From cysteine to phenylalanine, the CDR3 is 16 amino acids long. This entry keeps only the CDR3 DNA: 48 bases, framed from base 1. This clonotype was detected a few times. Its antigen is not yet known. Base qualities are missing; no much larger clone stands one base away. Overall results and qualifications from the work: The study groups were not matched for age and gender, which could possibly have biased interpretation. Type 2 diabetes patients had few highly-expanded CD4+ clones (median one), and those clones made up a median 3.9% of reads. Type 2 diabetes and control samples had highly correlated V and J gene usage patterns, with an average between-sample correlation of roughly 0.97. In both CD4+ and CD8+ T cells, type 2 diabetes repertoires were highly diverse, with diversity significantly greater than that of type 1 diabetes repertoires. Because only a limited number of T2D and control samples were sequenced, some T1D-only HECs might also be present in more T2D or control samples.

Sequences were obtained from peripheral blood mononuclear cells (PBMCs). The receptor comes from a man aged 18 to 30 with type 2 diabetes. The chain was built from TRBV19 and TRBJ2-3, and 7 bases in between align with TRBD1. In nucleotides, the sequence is TGTGCCAGTAGTATCTCCGGGACAGTCTTCACAGATACGCAGTATTTT. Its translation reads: CASSISGTVFTDTQYF.